The present T cell receptor (beta chain) was sequenced within a study of blood T cell repertoires in COVID-19. Study overall: COVID-19 samples, acute and convalescent, were from the United States, Italy and Spain.

Profiled with immunoSEQ multiplex PCR; TCRdb holds only in-frame clones, not every one. The sample has about 260,000 clones; approximately 87% are singletons. Germline V gene data show CDR1 as ENHRY and CDR2 as SYGVKD. Trimming pared 3 bases from V and 5 bases from J, leaving 16 bases between. The CDR3 sequence is 15 residues long. The chain employs TRBV10-3 and TRBJ2-5; weak D call: TRBD1 (5 bases). The sequenced sample consisted of peripheral blood. This clonotype was sampled from a man in his 60s who had recovered from COVID-19. CDR3 sequence: CAISDGQGLRETQYF. CDR3 coding DNA: TGTGCCATCAGTGACGGCCAGGGATTACGGGAGACCCAGTACTTC.